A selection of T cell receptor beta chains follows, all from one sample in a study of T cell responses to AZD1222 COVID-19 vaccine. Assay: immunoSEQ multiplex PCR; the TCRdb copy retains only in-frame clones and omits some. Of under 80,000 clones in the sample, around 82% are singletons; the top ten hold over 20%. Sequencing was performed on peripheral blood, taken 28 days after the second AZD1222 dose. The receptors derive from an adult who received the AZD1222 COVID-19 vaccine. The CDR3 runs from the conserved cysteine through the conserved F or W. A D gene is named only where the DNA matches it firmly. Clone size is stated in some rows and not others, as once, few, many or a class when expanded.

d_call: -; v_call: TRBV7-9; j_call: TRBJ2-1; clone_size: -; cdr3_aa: CASSPQILGYNEQFF; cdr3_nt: TGTGCCAGCAGCCCTCAGATACTTGGGTACAATGAGCAGTTCTTC
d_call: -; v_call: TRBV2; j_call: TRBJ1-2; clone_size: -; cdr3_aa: CASSEGNYGYTF; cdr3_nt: TGTGCCAGCAGTGAAGGGAACTATGGCTACACCTTC
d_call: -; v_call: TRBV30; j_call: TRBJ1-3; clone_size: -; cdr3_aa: CAWPDTGKANTIYF; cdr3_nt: TGTGCCTGGCCAGACACAGGGAAAGCAAACACCATATATTTT
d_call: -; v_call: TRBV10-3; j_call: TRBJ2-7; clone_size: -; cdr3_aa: CAISGDGESPYEQYF; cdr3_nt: TGTGCCATCAGTGGCGACGGAGAGTCCCCTTACGAGCAGTACTTC
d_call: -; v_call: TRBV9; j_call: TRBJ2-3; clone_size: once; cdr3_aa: CASSVPQTGGRTDTQYF; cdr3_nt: TGTGCCAGCAGCGTACCCCAGACTGGGGGGAGGACAGATACGCAGTATTTT
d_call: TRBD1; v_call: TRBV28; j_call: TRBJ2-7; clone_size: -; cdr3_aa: CASSRGDRPYEQYF; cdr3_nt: TGTGCCAGCAGCCGAGGGGACAGGCCCTACGAGCAGTACTTC
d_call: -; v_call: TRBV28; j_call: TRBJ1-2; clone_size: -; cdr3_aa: CASSSLNGYTF; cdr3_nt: TGTGCCAGCAGCTCCTTAAATGGCTACACCTTC
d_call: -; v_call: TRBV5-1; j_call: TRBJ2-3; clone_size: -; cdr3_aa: CASSPMRQGYTDTQYF; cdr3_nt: TGCGCCAGCAGCCCAATGCGGCAGGGCTACACAGATACGCAGTATTTT
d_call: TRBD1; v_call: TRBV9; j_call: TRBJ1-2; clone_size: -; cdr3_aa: CASSLGTGGDYGYTF; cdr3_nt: TGTGCCAGCAGCCTCGGGACAGGGGGGGACTATGGCTACACCTTC
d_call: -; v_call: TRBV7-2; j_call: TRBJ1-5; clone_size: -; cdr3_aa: CASSSPGSGNQPQHF; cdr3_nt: TGTGCCAGCAGCTCCCCAGGGTCGGGCAATCAGCCCCAGCATTTT
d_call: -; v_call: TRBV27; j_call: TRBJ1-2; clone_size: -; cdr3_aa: CASRSPYGYTF; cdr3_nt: TGTGCCAGCAGATCACCCTATGGCTACACCTTC
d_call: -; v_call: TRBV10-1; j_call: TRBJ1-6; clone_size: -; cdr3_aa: CASTEPSGTENSPLHF; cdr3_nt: TGCGCCAGCACAGAACCCTCCGGGACGGAGAATTCACCCCTCCACTTT
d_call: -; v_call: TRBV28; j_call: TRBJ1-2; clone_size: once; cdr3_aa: CASSLYGGFPDYGYTF; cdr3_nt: TGTGCCAGCAGTTTATACGGGGGGTTTCCGGATTATGGCTACACCTTC
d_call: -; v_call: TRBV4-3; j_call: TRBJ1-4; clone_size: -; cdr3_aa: CASSQDWHTNEKLFF; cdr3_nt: TGCGCCAGCAGCCAAGACTGGCATACCAATGAAAAACTGTTTTTT
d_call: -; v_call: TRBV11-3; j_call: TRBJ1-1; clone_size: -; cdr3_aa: CASSLGQNTEAFF; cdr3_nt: TGTGCCAGCAGCTTGGGACAGAACACTGAAGCTTTCTTT
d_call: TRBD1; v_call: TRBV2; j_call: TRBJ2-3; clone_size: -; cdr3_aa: CASSGGGQGGEDTQYF; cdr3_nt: TGTGCCAGCAGTGGAGGGGGACAGGGTGGGGAAGATACGCAGTATTTT
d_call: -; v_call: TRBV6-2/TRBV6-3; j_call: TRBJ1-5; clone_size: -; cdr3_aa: CASSQTRGSNQPQHF; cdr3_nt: TGTGCCAGCAGTCAAACCAGGGGAAGCAATCAGCCCCAGCATTTT
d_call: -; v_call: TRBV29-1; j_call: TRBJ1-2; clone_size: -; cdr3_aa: CSVLANYGYTF; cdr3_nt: TGCAGCGTTTTGGCTAACTATGGCTACACCTTC
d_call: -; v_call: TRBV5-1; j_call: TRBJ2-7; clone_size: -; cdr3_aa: CASSLRQDGEQYF; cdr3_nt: TGCGCCAGCAGCTTGCGGCAGGATGGCGAGCAGTACTTC
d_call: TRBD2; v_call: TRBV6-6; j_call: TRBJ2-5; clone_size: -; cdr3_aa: CASSLAGETQYF; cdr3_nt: TGTGCCAGCAGTCTAGCGGGAGAGACCCAGTACTTC
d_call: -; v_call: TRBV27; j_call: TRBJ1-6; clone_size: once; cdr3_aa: CASSFRQSPLHF; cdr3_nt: TGTGCCAGCAGTTTCAGGCAGTCACCCCTCCACTTT
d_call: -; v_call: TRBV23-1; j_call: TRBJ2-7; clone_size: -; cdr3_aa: CASSSTGTYSYEQYF; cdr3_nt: TGCGCCAGCAGTTCAACCGGGACCTACTCCTACGAGCAGTACTTC
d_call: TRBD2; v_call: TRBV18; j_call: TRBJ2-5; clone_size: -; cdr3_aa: CASSPRLAVQETQYF; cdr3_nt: TGTGCCAGCTCACCACGGCTAGCGGTCCAAGAGACCCAGTACTTC
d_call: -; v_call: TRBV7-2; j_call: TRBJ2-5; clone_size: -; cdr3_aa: CASSLLRGARETQYF; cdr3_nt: TGTGCCAGCAGCTTACTCCGGGGAGCCCGGGAGACCCAGTACTTC
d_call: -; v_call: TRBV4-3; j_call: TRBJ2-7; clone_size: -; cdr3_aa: CASSQFGGGITYEQYF; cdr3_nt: TGCGCCAGCAGCCAGTTTGGGGGCGGGATCACCTACGAGCAGTACTTC
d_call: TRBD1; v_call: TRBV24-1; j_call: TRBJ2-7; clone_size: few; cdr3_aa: CATSDLGQGATYEQYF; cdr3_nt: TGTGCCACCAGTGACTTGGGACAGGGGGCGACCTACGAGCAGTACTTC
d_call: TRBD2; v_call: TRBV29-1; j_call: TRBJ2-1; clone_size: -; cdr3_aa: CSVSVTGLAGGRGDEQFF; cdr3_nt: TGCAGCGTCAGCGTTACGGGACTAGCGGGAGGTAGGGGGGATGAGCAGTTCTTC
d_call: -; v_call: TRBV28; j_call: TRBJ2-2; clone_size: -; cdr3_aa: CASRSANTGELFF; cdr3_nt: TGTGCCAGCAGATCAGCGAACACCGGGGAGCTGTTTTTT
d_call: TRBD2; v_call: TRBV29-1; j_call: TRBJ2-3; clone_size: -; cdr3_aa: CSVPLGLAASTDTQYF; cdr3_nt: TGCAGCGTCCCGTTAGGACTAGCGGCTAGCACAGATACGCAGTATTTT